One sample yielded the 23 T cell receptor beta chains listed below, sequenced in a study of blood T cell repertoires in COVID-19. Here immunoSEQ multiplex PCR was the method, and the copy in TCRdb shows in-frame clones only, minus some. The sample lists about 210,000 clones; approximately 85% were seen once. Sequenced: peripheral blood. These receptors were collected from a woman aged 80 or over with acute or convalescent COVID-19.

The chain is built from TRBV5-1 and TRBJ2-7, with 9 positions matching TRBD2. With 0 bases clipped from V and 3 bases from J, the junction kept 4 bases outside the gene matches. This CDR3 contains 15 residues. Germline V CDR1 and CDR2: SGHRS, YFSETQ. The CDR3 spells CASSLGWTSVYEQYF. CDR3 bases: TGCGCCAGCAGCTTGGGTTGGACTAGCGTCTACGAGCAGTACTTC.

The chain recombines TRBV7-9 with TRBJ1-1; D gene uncertain. The germline V and J ends were trimmed by 6 bases and 1 base, with 15 bases remaining between them. From germline, CDR1 is SEHNR and CDR2 FQNEAQ (reference sequence). The CDR3 contains 15 residues. The CDR3 protein is CASSPQRGGNTEAFF. The CDR3 region has the DNA TGTGCCAGCAGTCCCCAGCGAGGTGGGAACACTGAAGCTTTCTTT.

The chain carries TRBV28 and TRBJ1-5, with D unclear. Germline CDR1 reads MDHEN; CDR2 reads SYDVKM. The CDR3 totals 15 residues. V lost 4 bases, J lost 1 base, and 11 bases lay in between. CDR3 region: CASSYRSVSNQPQHF. The CDR3 DNA follows: TGTGCCAGCAGTTATCGGTCGGTAAGCAATCAGCCCCAGCATTTT.

The rearrangement links TRBV3-1 (or the pseudogene TRBV3-2) to TRBJ2-5; the D is unclear. There are 11 residues in the CDR3. The V gene's germline CDR1 is LGHDT and CDR2 YNNKEL (reference sequence). Trimming left V 5 bases short and J 13 bases short, with 14 bases between. The CDR3 DNA sequence: TGTGCCAGCAGCTACGGAGCGAGGAGGTACTTC. Amino acids: CASSYGARRYF.

The V call is TRBV2, the J call TRBJ1-2, with a weak D call TRBD1 (5 bases). V was trimmed by 4 bases and J by 8 bases, leaving 20 bases between them. Germline CDR1 reads SNHLY; CDR2 reads FYNNEI. This CDR3 is built from 15 residues. CDR3 sequence reads: CASSVILGPGQGYTF. The DNA of the CDR3 is TGTGCCAGCAGTGTCATATTGGGGCCTGGTCAGGGCTACACCTTC.

This clone showed up just a few times. The chain combines TRBV11-2 with TRBJ1-6; D remains ambiguous. Germline V gene lookup returns CDR1 SGHAT and CDR2 FQNNGV. V was pared by 2 bases and J by 0 bases, with 8 bases between. The CDR3 is 16 residues long. CDR3: CASSLSLSSYNSPLHF. The CDR3, as DNA: TGTGCCAGCAGCTTATCACTTAGCTCCTATAATTCACCCCTCCACTTT.

This clone was detected once. The V call is TRBV21-1, the J call TRBJ2-2; whether TRBD1, the table's D call, matches the DNA was not checked. TRBV21-1 is marked as a pseudogene. CDR3 size: 15 residues. Written as DNA, the CDR3 is TGTGCCAGCAGCAAGGGACAGGAGAACACCGGGGAGCTGTTTTTT. This codes for CASSKGQENTGELFF.

This clone has a single count. This chain connects TRBV28 to TRBJ2-5; D may be TRBD1 (6 bases). Germline assignment: CDR1 MDHEN and CDR2 SYDVKM. This CDR3 is 14 amino acids long. Trimming removed 5 bases from V and 5 bases from J, with 15 bases in between. The CDR3 protein is CASSRGQHAETQYF. In DNA, the CDR3 is TGTGCCAGCAGTCGAGGACAGCATGCGGAGACCCAGTACTTC.

CDR3 protein: CASSFPGVRIDSPLHF. CDR3 bases: TGTGCCAGCAGTTTCCCGGGGGTTCGCATTGATTCACCCCTCCACTTT. The J gene is TRBJ1-6, the V gene TRBV6-6; the D gene is possibly TRBD1 (5 bases). CDR1 and CDR2 from the germline V gene are MNHNY and SVGAGI (reference sequence). The CDR3 contains 16 residues. The V end lost 4 bases, the J end lost 8 bases, and 18 bases lay between the germline ends.

This chain connects TRBV5-3 to TRBJ2-2; 10 bases fit TRBD2. TRBV5-3 is marked as an open reading frame, function uncertain. The CDR3 consists of 13 residues. Trimming removed 5 bases from V and 5 bases from J; junction bases left unmatched: 0. The CDR3 is CARRGLATGELFF. DNA of the CDR3: TGTGCCAGAAGGGGACTAGCGACCGGGGAGCTGTTTTTT.

The rearrangement joins TRBV29-1 to TRBJ2-7; TRBD2 agrees at 16 bases. This CDR3 spans 19 amino acids. The trim removed 5 bases at V and 0 bases at J, leaving 13 bases unmatched. The V gene's germline CDR1 is SQVTM and CDR2 ANQGSEA. The CDR3 DNA reads TGCAGCGTTCTTTCACCCGCGGGACTAGCGGGAGGGTACTCCTACGAGCAGTACTTC. The encoded protein is CSVLSPAGLAGGYSYEQYF.

The chain employs TRBV5-5 and TRBJ2-5; 15 bases map to TRBD2. CDR3 length equals 16 residues. Germline V lookup: CDR1 SGHKS, CDR2 YYEKEE (reference sequence). Losses at the gene ends were 4 bases for V and 5 bases for J; bases not matched to a gene: 6. CDR3 DNA: TGTGCCAGCAGCGTGGGACTAGCGGGAGGTTGGGAGACCCAGTACTTC. It yields the protein CASSVGLAGGWETQYF.

V is TRBV11-2 and J is TRBJ2-3, with 7 nucleotides matching TRBD1. With V trimmed by 5 bases and J by 2 bases, 7 bases remained unmatched. CDR3 length: 15 amino acids. From germline, CDR1 is SGHAT and CDR2 FQNNGV. The CDR3 sequence is CASSPGGRSTDTQYF. DNA of the CDR3: TGTGCCAGCAGCCCAGGGGGACGGTCCACAGATACGCAGTATTTT.

This chain connects TRBV4-3 to TRBJ2-7; 10 bases agree with TRBD1. J gave up 1 base and V 3 bases, and 9 bases lay outside the gene matches. Per the germline V gene, CDR1 is LGHNA and CDR2 is YSLEER. The CDR3 is 17 amino acids. As DNA, the CDR3 is TGCGCCAGCAGCCAGAGGTCCGGGACAGGGGTTTCCTACGAGCAGTACTTC. Translated: CASSQRSGTGVSYEQYF.

This chain joins TRBV29-1 and TRBJ2-3; TRBD1 aligns across 11 bases. Germline CDR1 reads SQVTM; CDR2 reads ANQGSEA. V trimming: 4 bases; J trimming: 4 bases; junction bases outside the gene matches: 4. The CDR3 totals 14 residues. The CDR3 reads CSVVDRGPSDTQYF. As DNA, the CDR3 is TGCAGCGTTGTGGACAGGGGGCCCTCAGATACGCAGTATTTT.

The chain is built from TRBV6-5 and TRBJ2-1; D is uncertain. The length of the CDR3 is 15 residues. Trimming removed 5 bases from V and 0 bases from J, with 11 bases in between. Germline V lookup: CDR1 MNHEY, CDR2 SVGAGI. DNA for the CDR3: TGTGCCAGCAGTCTTGACTCCAACTCCTACAATGAGCAGTTCTTC. Translation gives CASSLDSNSYNEQFF.

The rearrangement uses TRBV6-6 and TRBJ2-1; a weak D match, TRBD1 (5 bases). Germline V lookup: CDR1 MNHNY, CDR2 SVGAGI (reference sequence). The CDR3 spans 11 residues. V lost 7 bases and J 7 bases, leaving 8 bases between the germline ends. The CDR3 region has the DNA TGTGCCAGCAAGAAGGGGAATGAGCAGTTCTTC. Translating it yields CASKKGNEQFF.

The table lists this clone with a count of one. This sequence joins TRBV18 and TRBJ2-7, with D perhaps TRBD2 (5 bases). Deletions cut 3 bases from V and 0 bases from J, with 12 bases between. This CDR3 is built from 15 residues. From germline, CDR1 is KGHSH and CDR2 LQKENI. The CDR3, as DNA: TGTGCCAGCTCACCTGAGAGCGGTGTCTCCTACGAGCAGTACTTC. Translating it yields CASSPESGVSYEQYF.

The rearrangement uses TRBV7-8 and TRBJ2-7; no reliable D call. Germline lookup yields CDR1 SGHVS and CDR2 FQNEAQ. V gave up 5 bases and J gave up 2 bases, with 22 bases separating them. The CDR3 has 17 residues. CDR3 amino acids: CASSGRYVGGRTYEQYF. The CDR3 bases are TGTGCCAGCAGCGGTAGATACGTCGGTGGTCGTACCTACGAGCAGTACTTC.

The chain carries TRBV11-2 and TRBJ2-5, with 12 positions matching TRBD2. CDR3 length equals 18 residues. Unmatched junction bases numbered 9, after V lost 4 bases and J lost 0 bases. Per the germline V gene, CDR1 is SGHAT and CDR2 is FQNNGV. The CDR3, as DNA: TGTGCCAGCAGCTCCTGGCGGACTAGCGGGACCTACCAAGAGACCCAGTACTTC. It translates to CASSSWRTSGTYQETQYF.

For the CDR3, the DNA is TGCGCCAGCAGCCAAGATACCGGAGACAGAGGCTACACCTTC. Encoded protein: CASSQDTGDRGYTF. V gene TRBV4-1 combines with J gene TRBJ1-2; TRBD1 might be the D (5 bases). This CDR3 spans 14 amino acids. V lost 0 bases and J 8 bases, leaving 13 bases between the germline ends. Per the germline V gene, CDR1 is MGHRA and CDR2 is YSYEKL.

This clone was found a few times. Other DNA sequences from this sample encode an identical CDR3 as well. This chain connects TRBV19 to TRBJ1-2; TRBD1 aligns across 7 bases. V gave up 6 bases and J gave up 4 bases; unmatched junction bases: 11. Germline V CDR1 and CDR2: LNHDA, SQIVND (reference sequence). This CDR3 has 15 amino acids. CDR3 bases: TGTGCCAGTAGCAGGCTAGGGGGCTTAATCTATGGCTACACCTTC. Its translation is CASSRLGGLIYGYTF.

The V and J genes are TRBV4-3 and TRBJ1-6; no clear D gene. V lost 7 bases to trimming and J lost 6 bases, with 10 bases between them. Germline CDR1 LGHNA, CDR2 YSLEER. This CDR3 contains 13 residues. The CDR3 DNA is TGCGCCAGCACCTCCCGGGTTAATTCACCCCTCCACTTT. Amino acid sequence: CASTSRVNSPLHF.